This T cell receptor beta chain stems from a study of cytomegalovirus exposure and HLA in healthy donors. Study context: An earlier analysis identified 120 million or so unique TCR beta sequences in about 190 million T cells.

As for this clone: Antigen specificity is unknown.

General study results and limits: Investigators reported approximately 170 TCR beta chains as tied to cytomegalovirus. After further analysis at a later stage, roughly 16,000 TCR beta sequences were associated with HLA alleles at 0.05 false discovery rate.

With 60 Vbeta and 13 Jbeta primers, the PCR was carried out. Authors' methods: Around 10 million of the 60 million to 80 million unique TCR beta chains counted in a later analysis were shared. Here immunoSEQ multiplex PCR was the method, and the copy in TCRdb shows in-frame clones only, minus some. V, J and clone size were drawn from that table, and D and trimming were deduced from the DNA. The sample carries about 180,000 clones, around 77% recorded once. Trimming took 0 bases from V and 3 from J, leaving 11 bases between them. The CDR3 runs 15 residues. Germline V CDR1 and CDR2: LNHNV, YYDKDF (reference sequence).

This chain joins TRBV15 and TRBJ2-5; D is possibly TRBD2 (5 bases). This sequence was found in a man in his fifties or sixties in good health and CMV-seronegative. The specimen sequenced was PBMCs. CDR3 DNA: TGTGCCACCAGCAGAGATTTCGGAGCGGAAGAGACCCAGTACTTC. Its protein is CATSRDFGAEETQYF.